This entry is about one T cell receptor beta chain. The data derive from a study of blood T cell repertoires in COVID-19. Study-level information: Sites in the United States, Italy and Spain provided acute and convalescent COVID-19 samples.

As originally analysed: Nucleated cell number was recorded as an estimate derived from reference gene primer amplification. Clones were read by immunoSEQ multiplex PCR, and TCRdb kept only the in-frame ones, dropping some. The DNA gave D and trimming, while V, J and clone size come from that table. Of approximately 200,000 clones in the sample, roughly 87% were seen once. This CDR3 contains 19 residues. The ends lost 0 bases at V and 1 base at J; junction bases unmatched: 7. From germline, CDR1 is LGHNA and CDR2 YSLEER. This TCR was sampled from a woman in her twenties or thirties who had recovered from COVID-19. V and J are TRBV4-3 and TRBJ2-4; 12 bases fit TRBD2. The sequenced sample consisted of PBMCs or T cells enriched from blood (not recorded which). For the CDR3, the DNA is TGCGCCAGCAGCCAAGAGGCTAGCGGGGGGGCCGTGGCCAAAAACATTCAGTACTTC. Encoded protein: CASSQEASGGAVAKNIQYF.